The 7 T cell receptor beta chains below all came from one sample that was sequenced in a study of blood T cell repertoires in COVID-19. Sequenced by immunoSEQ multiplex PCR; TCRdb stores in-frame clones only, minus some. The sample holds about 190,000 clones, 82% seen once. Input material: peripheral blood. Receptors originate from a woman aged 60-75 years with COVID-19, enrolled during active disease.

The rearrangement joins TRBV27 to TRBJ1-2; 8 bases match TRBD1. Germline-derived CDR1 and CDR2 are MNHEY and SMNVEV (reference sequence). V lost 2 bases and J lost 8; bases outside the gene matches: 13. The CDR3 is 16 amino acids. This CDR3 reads CASSLRQGAPFSGYTF. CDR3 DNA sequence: TGTGCCAGCAGTTTAAGGCAGGGGGCCCCTTTTTCAGGCTACACCTTC.

CDR3 DNA: TGTGCTAGTGGTTTGCAGGGGGCTGGAAACACCATATATTTT. As protein: CASGLQGAGNTIYF. The chain employs TRBV12-5 and TRBJ1-3; the match to TRBD1 covers 7 bases. The V gene end was trimmed by 2 bases and the J gene end by 2 bases; junction bases not matched to a gene: 0. Germline V CDR1 and CDR2: LGHNT, FRNRAP. The CDR3 is 14 amino acids.

CDR3 nucleotides: TGTGCCAGCAGTGTGGGGGCCGGCAATCAGCCCCAGCATTTT. It encodes CASSVGAGNQPQHF. The rearrangement uses TRBV2 and TRBJ1-5; possible D gene TRBD1, 6 bases. Between the trimmed V and J ends, which lost 4 bases and 2 bases, there was a span of 9 bases. Germline values: CDR1 SNHLY, CDR2 FYNNEI. This CDR3 has 14 amino acids.

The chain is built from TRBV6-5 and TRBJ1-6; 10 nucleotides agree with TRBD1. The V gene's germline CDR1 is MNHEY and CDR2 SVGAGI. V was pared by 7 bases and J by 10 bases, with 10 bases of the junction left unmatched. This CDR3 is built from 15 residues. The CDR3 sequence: CASKKPTGGHSPLHF. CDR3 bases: TGTGCCAGCAAAAAGCCGACAGGGGGCCACTCACCCCTCCACTTT.

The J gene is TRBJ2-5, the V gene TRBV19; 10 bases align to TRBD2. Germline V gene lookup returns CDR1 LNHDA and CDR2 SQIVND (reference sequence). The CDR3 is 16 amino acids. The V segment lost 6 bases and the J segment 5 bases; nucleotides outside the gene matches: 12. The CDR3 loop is CASSRARDSGGETQYF. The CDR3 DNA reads TGTGCCAGTAGCCGCGCGCGGGATAGCGGGGGGGAGACCCAGTACTTC. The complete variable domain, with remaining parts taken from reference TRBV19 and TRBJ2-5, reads DGGITQSPKYLFRKEGQNVTLSCEQNLNHDAMYWYRQDPGQGLRLIYYSQIVNDFQKGDIAEGYSVSREKKESFPLTVTSAQKNPTAFYLCASSRARDSGGETQYFGPGTRLLVL.

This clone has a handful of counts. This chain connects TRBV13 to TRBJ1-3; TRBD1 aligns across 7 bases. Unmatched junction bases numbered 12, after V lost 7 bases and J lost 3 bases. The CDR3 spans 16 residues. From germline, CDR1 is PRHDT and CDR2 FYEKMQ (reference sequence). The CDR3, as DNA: TGTGCCAGCACCGAGAGGGGCAGGGGGTTTGGAAACACCATATATTTT. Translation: CASTERGRGFGNTIYF. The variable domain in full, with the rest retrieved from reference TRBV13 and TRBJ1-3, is AAGVIQSPRHLIKEKRETATLKCYPIPRHDTVYWYQQGPGQDPQFLISFYEKMQSDKGSIPDRFSAQQFSDYHSELNMSSLELGDSALYFCASTERGRGFGNTIYFGEGSWLTVV.

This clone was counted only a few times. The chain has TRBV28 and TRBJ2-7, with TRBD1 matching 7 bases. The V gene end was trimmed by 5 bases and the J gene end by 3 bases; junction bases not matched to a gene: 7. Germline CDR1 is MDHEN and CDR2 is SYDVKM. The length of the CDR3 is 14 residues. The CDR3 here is CASSRRTGVYEQYV. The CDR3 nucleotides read TGTGCCAGCAGTCGCCGCACAGGGGTCTACGAGCAGTACGTC.